Listed below are T cell receptor delta chains from one sample, sequenced in a study of Vδ1+ human thymocytes. TCRdb reanalysed the multiplex PCR reads with CATT. This sample yields about 75,000 delta-chain clones, of which approximately 30% are seen a single time; 0.2% to 0.3% belongs to the top ten. The sequencing input was Vdelta1+ gamma-delta thymocytes from the thymus. Every receptor here comes from a boy younger than two who had congenital heart surgery. CDR3s include the opening cysteine and the closing phenylalanine or tryptophan. D genes are given only for firm matches. Where a row states a size, it is once, few, many or the class of an expanded clone; other rows omit it.

D	V	J	size	DNA	CDR3
TRDD3	TRDV1	TRDJ1	once	TGTGCTCTTGGGGAACTTGGAGAGCCGATTAAACAACGTAACACCATTGGGGGATACAAGAAGACCGATAAACTCATCTTT	CALGELGEPIKQRNTIGGYKKTDKLIF
TRDD3	TRDV1	TRDJ1	NA	TGTGCTCTTGGTTCTTATTACTCCAATAACTGGGGGATAATCCGGCATAAACTCATCTTT	CALGSYYSNNWGIIRHKLIF
TRDD3	TRDV2	TRDJ1	few	TGTGCCTGTGACACCGGGTACTGGGGGGTGACTACCGATAAACTCATCTTT	CACDTGYWGVTTDKLIF
NA	TRDV1	TRDJ1	few	TGTGCTCTTGGGGAACTTCGGGCAACCCTCAAACTCATCTTT	CALGELRATLKLIF
TRDD3	TRDV1	TRDJ1	NA	TGTGCTCTTGGGGCGCCCCATCTTACCGGGGGATATATGACGGTAAGGTACACCGATAAACTCATCTTT	CALGAPHLTGGYMTVRYTDKLIF
TRDD3	TRDV1	TRDJ1	NA	TGTGCTCTTGCACTGGGGGGGAAATACACCGATAAACTCATCTTT	CALALGGKYTDKLIF
NA	TRDV1	TRDJ1	few	TGTGCTCTTGGGGAAAACTTCCTACTGGGGGAGAACACCGATAAACTCATCTTT	CALGENFLLGENTDKLIF
TRDD3	TRDV1	TRDJ1	NA	TGTGCTCTTGGGGAACTAAGGGGGGATACTCAGTACACCGATAAACTCATCTTT	CALGELRGDTQYTDKLIF
NA	TRDV1	TRDJ1	NA	TGTGCTCTTGGGGAACGTCAGGAGTACACCGATAAGCTCATCTTT	CALGERQEYTDKLIF
NA	TRDV3	TRDJ1	NA	TGTGCCTTCGAGGGCTATCCCTACACCGATAAACTCATCTTT	CAFEGYPYTDKLIF
TRDD3	TRDV1	TRDJ1	few	TGTGCTCTTGGGGAACTAGTAGGGCTTCGCGAGTTAGTGGGGGATACCCCTCAGTACACCGATAAACTCATCTTT	CALGELVGLRELVGDTPQYTDKLIF
NA	TRDV2	TRDJ1	NA	TGTGCCTGTGGTGACCCATTTTGGCCCTTTTACACCGATAAACTCATCTTT	CACGDPFWPFYTDKLIF
TRDD3	TRDV3	TRDJ1	few	TGTGCCTTTTTCTGGGGGCTAAATAAACTCATCTTT	CAFFWGLNKLIF
NA	TRDV1	TRDJ1	NA	TGTGCTCTTGGGGAACTAACCTCGTCCTACGCGGGCCTTAAACTCATCTTT	CALGELTSSYAGLKLIF
TRDD3	TRDV1	TRDJ1	NA	TGCGCTCTTGGGGAACTGGATAAACGTTCCTCACAGGCTGGGGGTTCCTGGTACACCGATAAACTCACCTTT	CALGELDKRSSQAGGSWYTDKLTF
NA	TRDV1	TRDJ1	NA	TGTGCTCTTGGGAATCGCGGACGGGAAGCCGTGTACACCGATAAACTCATCTTT	CALGNRGREAVYTDKLIF
TRDD3	TRDV1	TRDJ1	NA	TGTGCTCTTGGGATCCCCGGCCTGCCCACCCGTACTGGGGTCCTGTACACCGATAAACTCATCTTT	CALGIPGLPTRTGVLYTDKLIF
TRDD3	TRDV1	TRDJ1	NA	TGTGCTCTGGGGGAGTCGTCCCTACCGACACTGGGGGAAAGGTACACCGATAAACTCATCTTT	CALGESSLPTLGERYTDKLIF
TRDD3	TRDV1	TRDJ1	NA	TGTGCTCTTGGGGAACCTCCACTTTCCTACAAGCTGGGGGATGGAAAACTCATCTTT	CALGEPPLSYKLGDGKLIF
NA	TRDV1	TRDJ1	NA	TGTGCTCTTGGGGAAGTCCCCTACTGGGCCCCCACCGATAAACTCATCTTT	CALGEVPYWAPTDKLIF
NA	TRDV1	TRDJ1	few	TGTGCTCTTGGGGAACGGATGTCTGGGGACACCGATAAACTCATCTTT	CALGERMSGDTDKLIF
NA	TRDV1	TRDJ2	few	TGTGCTCTTGGGAACCGCCGTTTACGTCCCCAGGGTGTTACAGCACAACTCTTCTTT	CALGNRRLRPQGVTAQLFF
TRDD3	TRDV1	TRDJ1	few	TGTGCTCTTGGGGAACTACTATACACCTTCACTGGGGGATACGGCGCCGATAAACTCATCTTT	CALGELLYTFTGGYGADKLIF
TRDD3	TRDV1	TRDJ1	few	TGTGCTCTTGGGGCTACAACCTGGAGGGGGGGATACGCTACGGATAAACTCATCTTT	CALGATTWRGGYATDKLIF
NA	TRDV1	TRDJ1	NA	TGTGCTCTTGGGGACTTGAATTTTCCTACCCGTACTGGGGGTCTCACCGATAAACTCATCTTT	CALGDLNFPTRTGGLTDKLIF
TRDD3	TRDV1	TRDJ1	NA	TGTGCTCTTGGGCCAGGGGTACTAAGGCTACTGGGGGATTTTTACACCGATAAACTCATCTTT	CALGPGVLRLLGDFYTDKLIF
TRDD3	TRDV1	TRDJ1	NA	TGTGCTCTTGGCCGGTCTTTGTCCTCAACACATTTAGAACTGGGGGATAGTGGCACCGATAAACTCATCTTT	CALGRSLSSTHLELGDSGTDKLIF
TRDD3	TRDV1	TRDJ1	NA	TGTGCTCTTGGAGACTATGGGGGATACATCCCCGATAAACTCATCTTT	CALGDYGGYIPDKLIF
NA	TRDV1	TRDJ1	NA	TGTGCTCTTGGGGTCCCTCGGAATTGGGCCTTACGACACGATAAACTCATCTTT	CALGVPRNWALRHDKLIF
TRDD3	TRDV1	TRDJ1	few	TGTGCTCTTGGGGAACGGGGGCCGCCGTACTGGGGGAAACTCATCTTT	CALGERGPPYWGKLIF
TRDD3	TRDV1	TRDJ1	few	TGTGCTCTTGGGGAACAAATCGTACGGCTATCCGTACTGGGGGATTGGGACGATAAACTCATCTTT	CALGEQIVRLSVLGDWDDKLIF
TRDD3	TRDV2	TRDJ1	NA	TGTGCCTGTGACTCCGGATACTGGGGGATACGCGGTTACATGAAACTCATCTTT	CACDSGYWGIRGYMKLIF